Listed here are 2 T cell receptor beta chains from one sample, sequenced in a study of cytomegalovirus exposure and HLA in healthy donors. Primers for the PCR totalled 60 Vbeta and 13 Jbeta. Here immunoSEQ multiplex PCR was the method, and the copy in TCRdb shows in-frame clones only, minus some. The table records some 150,000 clones, about 70% of them present only once. The source material was PBMCs. The source of these receptors is a woman in her forties in good health and CMV-seronegative.

The chain links TRBV6-6 to TRBJ1-1, with a weak D call TRBD1 (6 bases). There are 13 residues in the CDR3. The ends were cut back, 8 bases at V and 5 bases at J, with 15 bases in the middle. Germline V CDR1 and CDR2: MNHNY, SVGAGI (reference sequence). CDR3 in DNA: TGTGCCAGCCGACAGGTTTCAGGGACTGAAGCTTTCTTT. As protein: CASRQVSGTEAFF.

The J gene is TRBJ2-7, the V gene TRBV25-1; no reliable D call. From germline, CDR1 is MGHDK and CDR2 SYGVNS. The CDR3 contains 13 residues. Trimming cost V 7 bases and J 3 bases, with 13 bases left between them. The CDR3 spells CASTEANSYEQYF. CDR3 nucleotide sequence: TGTGCCAGCACCGAGGCTAATAGCTACGAGCAGTACTTC.